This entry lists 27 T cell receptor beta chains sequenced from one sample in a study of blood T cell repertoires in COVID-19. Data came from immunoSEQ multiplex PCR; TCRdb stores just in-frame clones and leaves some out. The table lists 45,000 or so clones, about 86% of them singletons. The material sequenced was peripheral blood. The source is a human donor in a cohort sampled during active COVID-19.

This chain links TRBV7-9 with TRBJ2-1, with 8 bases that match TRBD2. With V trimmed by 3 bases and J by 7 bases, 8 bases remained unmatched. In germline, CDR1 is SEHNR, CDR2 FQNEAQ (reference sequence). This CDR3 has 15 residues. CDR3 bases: TGTGCCAGCAGCTTCGGGGCGGGGGGCATGAATGAGCAGTTCTTC. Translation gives CASSFGAGGMNEQFF.

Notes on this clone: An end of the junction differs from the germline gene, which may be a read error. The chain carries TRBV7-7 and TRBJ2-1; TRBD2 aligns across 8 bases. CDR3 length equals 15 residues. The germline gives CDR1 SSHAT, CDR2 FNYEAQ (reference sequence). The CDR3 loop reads CASSLAASGYNEQFF. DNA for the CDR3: TGTGCTAGCAGCTTAGCGGCTAGCGGGTACAATGAGCAGTTCTTC.

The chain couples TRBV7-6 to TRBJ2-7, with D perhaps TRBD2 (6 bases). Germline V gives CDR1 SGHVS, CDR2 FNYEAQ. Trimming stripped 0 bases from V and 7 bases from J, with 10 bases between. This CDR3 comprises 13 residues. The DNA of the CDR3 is TGTGCCAGCAGCTTAGCAGGGGCGGGGGAGCAGTACTTC. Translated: CASSLAGAGEQYF.

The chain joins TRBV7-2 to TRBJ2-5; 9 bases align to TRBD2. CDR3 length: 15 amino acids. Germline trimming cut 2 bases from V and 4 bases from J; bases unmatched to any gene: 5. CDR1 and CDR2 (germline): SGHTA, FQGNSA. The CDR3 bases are TGTGCCAGCAGCTTAAGGCGGGGGGGCGGAGAGACCCAGTACTTC. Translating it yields CASSLRRGGGETQYF.

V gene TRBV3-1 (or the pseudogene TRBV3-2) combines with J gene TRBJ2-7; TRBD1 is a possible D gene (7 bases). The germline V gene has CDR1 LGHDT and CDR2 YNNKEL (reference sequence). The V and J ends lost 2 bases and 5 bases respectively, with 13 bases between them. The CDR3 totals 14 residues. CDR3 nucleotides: TGTGCCAGCAGCCAAAACCAGGGGGGTAACGAGCAGTACTTC. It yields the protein CASSQNQGGNEQYF.

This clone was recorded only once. CDR3 nucleotide sequence: TGTGCCAGCAGCGTCGAGGGGAGGGGGGATACGCAGTATTTT. Translation gives CASSVEGRGDTQYF. The chain uses TRBV9 and TRBJ2-3, with a weak D call TRBD2 (7 bases). Trimming cost V 2 bases and J 6 bases, with 13 bases left between them. Germline values: CDR1 SGDLS, CDR2 YYNGEE. The CDR3 sequence is 14 residues long. The full variable domain, in which reference TRBV9 and TRBJ2-3 provide the parts outside the CDR3, is DSGVTQTPKHLITATGQRVTLRCSPRSGDLSVYWYQQSLDQGLQFLIQYYNGEERAKGNILERFSAQQFPDLHSELNLSSLELGDSALYFCASSVEGRGDTQYFGPGTRLTVL.

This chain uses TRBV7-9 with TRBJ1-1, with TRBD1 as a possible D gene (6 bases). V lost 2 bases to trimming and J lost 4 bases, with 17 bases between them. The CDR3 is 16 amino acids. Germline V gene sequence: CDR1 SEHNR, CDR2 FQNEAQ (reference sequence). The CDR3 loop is CASSLSVRGGSTEAFF. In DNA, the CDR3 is TGTGCCAGCAGCTTATCGGTTAGGGGGGGCTCCACTGAAGCTTTCTTT.

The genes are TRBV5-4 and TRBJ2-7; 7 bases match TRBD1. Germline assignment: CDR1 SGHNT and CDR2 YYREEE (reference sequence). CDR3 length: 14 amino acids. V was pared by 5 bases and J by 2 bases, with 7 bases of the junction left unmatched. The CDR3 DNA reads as TGTGCCAGCAGGAGAGACAGGGCGGCCTACGAGCAGTACTTC. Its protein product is CASRRDRAAYEQYF.

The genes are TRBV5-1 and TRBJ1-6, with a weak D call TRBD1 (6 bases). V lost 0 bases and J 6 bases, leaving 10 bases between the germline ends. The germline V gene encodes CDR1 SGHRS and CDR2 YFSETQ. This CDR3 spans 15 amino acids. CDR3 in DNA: TGCGCCAGCAGCTTGGGGACAGCTATTAATTCACCCCTCCACTTT. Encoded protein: CASSLGTAINSPLHF.

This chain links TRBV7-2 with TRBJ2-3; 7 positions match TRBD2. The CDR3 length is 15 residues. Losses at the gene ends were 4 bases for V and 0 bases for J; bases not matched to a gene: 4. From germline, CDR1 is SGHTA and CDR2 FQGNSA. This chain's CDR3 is CASSSIAGSTDTQYF. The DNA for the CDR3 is TGTGCCAGCAGCTCAATAGCGGGTAGCACAGATACGCAGTATTTT.

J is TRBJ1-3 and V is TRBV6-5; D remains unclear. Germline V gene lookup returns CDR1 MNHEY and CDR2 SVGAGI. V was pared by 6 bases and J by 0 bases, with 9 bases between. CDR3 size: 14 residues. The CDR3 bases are TGTGCCAGCAGACTCGACACCTCTGGAAACACCATATATTTT. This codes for CASRLDTSGNTIYF.

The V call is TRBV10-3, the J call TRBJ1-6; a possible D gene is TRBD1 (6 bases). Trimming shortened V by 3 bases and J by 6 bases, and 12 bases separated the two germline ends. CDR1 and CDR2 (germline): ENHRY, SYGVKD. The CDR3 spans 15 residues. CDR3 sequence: CAISEAGAINSPLHF. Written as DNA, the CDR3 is TGTGCCATCAGTGAAGCAGGGGCGATTAATTCACCCCTCCACTTT.

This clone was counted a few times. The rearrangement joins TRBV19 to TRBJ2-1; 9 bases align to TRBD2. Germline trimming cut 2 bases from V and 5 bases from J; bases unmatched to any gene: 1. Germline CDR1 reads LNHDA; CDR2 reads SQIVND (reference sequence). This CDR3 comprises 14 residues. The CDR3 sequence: CASSISSGDNEQFF. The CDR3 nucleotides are TGTGCCAGTAGTATATCTAGCGGGGACAATGAGCAGTTCTTC.

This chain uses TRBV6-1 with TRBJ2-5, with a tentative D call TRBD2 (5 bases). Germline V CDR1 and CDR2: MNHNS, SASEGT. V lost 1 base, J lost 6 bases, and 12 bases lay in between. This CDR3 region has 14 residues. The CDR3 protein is CASSEGAAPKTQYF. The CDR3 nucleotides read TGTGCCAGCAGTGAAGGAGCGGCCCCCAAGACCCAGTACTTC.

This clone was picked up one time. Here the CDR3 reads CASSQISGANVLTF. For the CDR3, the DNA is TGTGCCAGCAGCCAAATCTCTGGGGCCAACGTCCTGACTTTC. This sequence joins TRBV5-4 and TRBJ2-6, with no clear D. Germline CDR1 SGHNT, CDR2 YYREEE (reference sequence). This CDR3 region has 14 residues. Trimming stripped 4 bases from V and 0 bases from J, with 5 bases between.

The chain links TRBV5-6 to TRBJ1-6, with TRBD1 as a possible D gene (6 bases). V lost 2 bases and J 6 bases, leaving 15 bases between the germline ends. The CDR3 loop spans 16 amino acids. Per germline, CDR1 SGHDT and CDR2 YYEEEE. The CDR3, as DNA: TGTGCCAGCAGCTTTGGTACAGGGCTCTTTAATTCACCCCTCCACTTT. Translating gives CASSFGTGLFNSPLHF.

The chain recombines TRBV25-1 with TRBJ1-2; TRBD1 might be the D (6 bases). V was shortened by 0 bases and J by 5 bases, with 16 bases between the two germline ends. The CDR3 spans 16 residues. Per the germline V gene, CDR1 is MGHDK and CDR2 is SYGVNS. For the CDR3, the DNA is TGTGCCAGCAGTGAATACGGATCGGGGAGGGGGTATGGCTACACCTTC. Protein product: CASSEYGSGRGYGYTF.

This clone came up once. The CDR3 nucleotides read TGTGCCAGCAGCGGGACAGGGCAGGACGGCTACACCTTC. It codes for CASSGTGQDGYTF. V gene TRBV27 combines with J gene TRBJ1-2, with 9 bases fitting TRBD1. Germline V gene data show CDR1 as MNHEY and CDR2 as SMNVEV (reference sequence). V was pared by 6 bases and J by 8 bases, with 7 bases of the junction left unmatched. The CDR3 totals 13 residues.

This chain's CDR3 is CSASGSEGDLQQETQYF. The CDR3 DNA follows: TGCAGTGCTAGTGGTTCCGAGGGGGATCTGCAGCAAGAGACCCAGTACTTC. This rearrangement joins TRBV20-1 to TRBJ2-5; weak D call: TRBD1 (6 bases). The V and J ends lost 3 bases and 2 bases respectively, with 22 bases between them. From germline, CDR1 is DFQATT and CDR2 SNEGSKA (reference sequence). CDR3 length: 17 amino acids.

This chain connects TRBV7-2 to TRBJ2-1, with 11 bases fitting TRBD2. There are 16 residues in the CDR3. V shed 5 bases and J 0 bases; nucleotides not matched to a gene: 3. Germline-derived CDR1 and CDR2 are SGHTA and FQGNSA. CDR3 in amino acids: CASSPSGGSSYNEQFF. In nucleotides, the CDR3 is TGTGCCAGCAGCCCTAGCGGGGGGAGCTCCTACAATGAGCAGTTCTTC.

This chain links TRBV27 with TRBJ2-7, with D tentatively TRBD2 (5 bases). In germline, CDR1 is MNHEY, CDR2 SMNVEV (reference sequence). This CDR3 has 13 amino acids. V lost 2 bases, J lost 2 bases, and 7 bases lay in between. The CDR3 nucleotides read TGTGCCAGCAGTTTACTAGCCCCCTACGAGCAGTACTTC. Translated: CASSLLAPYEQYF.

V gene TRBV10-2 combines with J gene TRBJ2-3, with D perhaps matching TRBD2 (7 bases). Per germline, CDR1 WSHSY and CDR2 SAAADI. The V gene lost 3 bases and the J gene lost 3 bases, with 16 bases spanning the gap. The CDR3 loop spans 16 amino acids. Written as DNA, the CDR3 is TGCGCCAGCAGTGAAGGGGGGGGCTTAGGGACAGATACGCAGTATTTT. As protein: CASSEGGGLGTDTQYF.

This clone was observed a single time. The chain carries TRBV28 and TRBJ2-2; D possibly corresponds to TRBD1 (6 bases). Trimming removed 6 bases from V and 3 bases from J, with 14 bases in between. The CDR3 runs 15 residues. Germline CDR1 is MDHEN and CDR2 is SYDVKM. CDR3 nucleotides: TGTGCCAGCAGAGAAACCGGGACACACACCGGGGAGCTGTTTTTT. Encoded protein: CASRETGTHTGELFF.

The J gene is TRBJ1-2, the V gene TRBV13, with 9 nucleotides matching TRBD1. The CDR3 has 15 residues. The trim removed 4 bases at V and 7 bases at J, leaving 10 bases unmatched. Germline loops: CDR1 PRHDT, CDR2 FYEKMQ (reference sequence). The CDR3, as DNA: TGTGCCAGCAGCTCAACCCCACAGGGGGCCGGTGGCTACACCTTC. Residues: CASSSTPQGAGGYTF.

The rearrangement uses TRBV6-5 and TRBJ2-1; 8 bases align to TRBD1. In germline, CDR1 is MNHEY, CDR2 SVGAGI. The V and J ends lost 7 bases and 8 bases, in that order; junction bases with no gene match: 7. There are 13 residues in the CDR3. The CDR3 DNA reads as TGTGCCAGCATTTGGGCAGGGGGCGATGAGCAGTTCTTC. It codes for CASIWAGGDEQFF.

The CDR3 reads CASSQTSGRDEQYF. In DNA form, the CDR3 reads TGTGCCAGCAGCCAAACTAGCGGGAGGGACGAGCAGTACTTC. The chain combines TRBV7-3 with TRBJ2-7, with 13 bases lining up with TRBD2. Germline CDR1 is SGHTA and CDR2 is FQGTGA. The length of the CDR3 is 14 residues. V lost 5 bases to trimming and J lost 5 bases; unmatched junction nucleotides: 3.

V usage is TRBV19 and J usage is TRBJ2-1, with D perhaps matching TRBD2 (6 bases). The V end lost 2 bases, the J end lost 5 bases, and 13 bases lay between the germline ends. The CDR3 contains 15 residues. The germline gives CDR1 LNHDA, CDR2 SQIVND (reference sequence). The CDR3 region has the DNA TGTGCCAGTAGTATACTCCCGGGACTTAACAATGAGCAGTTCTTC. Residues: CASSILPGLNNEQFF.